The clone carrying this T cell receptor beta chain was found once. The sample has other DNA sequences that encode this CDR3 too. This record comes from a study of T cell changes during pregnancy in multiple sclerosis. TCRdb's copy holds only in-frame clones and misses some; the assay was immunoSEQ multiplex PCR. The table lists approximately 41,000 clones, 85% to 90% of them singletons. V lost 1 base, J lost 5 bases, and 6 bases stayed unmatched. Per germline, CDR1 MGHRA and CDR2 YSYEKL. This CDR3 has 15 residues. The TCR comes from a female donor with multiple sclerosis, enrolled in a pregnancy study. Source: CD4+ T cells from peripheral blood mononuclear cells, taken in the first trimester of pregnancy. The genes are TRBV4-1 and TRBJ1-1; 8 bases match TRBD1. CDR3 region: CASSQVDREGTEAFF. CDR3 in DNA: TGCGCCAGCAGCCAAGTGGACAGGGAAGGGACTGAAGCTTTCTTT.